This T cell receptor (beta chain) was captured by sequencing in a study of blood T cells in healthy people across ages. Whole-study results and caveats: Possibly confounding the expanded clonotype changes was the fact that donor CMV status was unknown. Versus aged donors, long-lived donors had higher diversity and more naive CD4+ cells. Unsorted PBMCs prevented conclusive naive versus antigen-experienced comparison.

This clonotype was detected a few times. Its target is not known. Looked up from germline, CDR1 is SQVTM and CDR2 is ANQGSEA. This CDR3 comprises 15 residues. Trimming cost V 6 bases and J 0 bases; bases outside gene matches: 9. Alongside a J-beta primer mix, a sample-barcoded 5' primer served in a second PCR lasting about 7 to 11 cycles. TCRdb reprocessed the 5' RACE reads via MiXCR and lists one record per CDR3 protein. This repertoire shows hundreds of thousands of distinct CDR3 sequences, roughly 47% found once; its top ten account for around a fifth. Individuals who donated were healthy Caucasians from Russia aged roughly 6 to 95.

This receptor was identified in a woman aged 60-75 years in good health. The rearrangement links TRBV29-1 to TRBJ2-7, with 9 bases that match TRBD1. Sequencing input: blood. CDR3 coding DNA: TGCAGCGTGTTACCGGGACAGGGACGCTCCTACGAGCAGTACTTC. Encoded protein: CSVLPGQGRSYEQYF.